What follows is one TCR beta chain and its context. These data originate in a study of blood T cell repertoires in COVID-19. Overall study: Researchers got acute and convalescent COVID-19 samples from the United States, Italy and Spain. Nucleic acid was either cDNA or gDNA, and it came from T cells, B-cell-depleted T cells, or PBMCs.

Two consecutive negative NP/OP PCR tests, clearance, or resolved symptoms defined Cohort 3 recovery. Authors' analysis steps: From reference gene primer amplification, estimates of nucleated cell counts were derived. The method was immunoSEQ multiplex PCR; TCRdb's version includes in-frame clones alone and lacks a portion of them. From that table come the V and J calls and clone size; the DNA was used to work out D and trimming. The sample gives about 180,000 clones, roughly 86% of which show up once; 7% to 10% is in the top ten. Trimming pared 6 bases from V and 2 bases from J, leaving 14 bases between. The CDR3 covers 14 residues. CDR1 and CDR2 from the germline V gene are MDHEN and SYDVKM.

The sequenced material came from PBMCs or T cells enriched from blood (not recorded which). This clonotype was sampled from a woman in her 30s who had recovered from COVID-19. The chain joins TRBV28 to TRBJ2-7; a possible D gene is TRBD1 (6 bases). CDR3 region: CASSLGHLTYEQYF. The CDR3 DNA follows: TGTGCCAGCAGCTTGGGACACCTTACCTACGAGCAGTACTTC.